This T cell receptor beta chain was captured by sequencing in a study of CD8 T cells in ankylosing spondylitis. General study findings and limits: Some of these motif variants have turned up before, in reports on reactive arthritis synovial fluid and blood. A CD8+ phenotype characterized the disease-linked clones, which were relatively rare in peripheral blood. Ankylosing spondylitis blood appeared to be characterized by a TCR beta motif of eight or nine highly homologous variants. Reports say disease-linked clones showed up significantly more in matched ankylosing spondylitis synovial fluid.

Trimming left V 4 bases short and J 7 bases short, with 20 bases between. The CDR3 totals 15 residues. Germline V CDR1 and CDR2: SGHTA, FQGNSA. Quantitative molecular-barcoded 5'-RACE generated the TCR beta libraries. TCRdb itself ran the 5' RACE reads through MiXCR, one entry per CDR3 protein. The sample records some 130,000 distinct CDR3 sequences, 15% to 20% being singletons. This clonotype turned up a few times. Its antigen is undetermined. Sequencing used blood, either unsorted or a sorted T cell fraction (not recorded which). This rearrangement joins TRBV7-2 to TRBJ2-7, with no clear D. This sequence originates from a male donor with ankylosing spondylitis. The CDR3 DNA follows: TGTGCCAGCAGCTCCTACGCGACATACTCCTGGGAGCAGTACTTC. Translated, it gives CASSSYATYSWEQYF.